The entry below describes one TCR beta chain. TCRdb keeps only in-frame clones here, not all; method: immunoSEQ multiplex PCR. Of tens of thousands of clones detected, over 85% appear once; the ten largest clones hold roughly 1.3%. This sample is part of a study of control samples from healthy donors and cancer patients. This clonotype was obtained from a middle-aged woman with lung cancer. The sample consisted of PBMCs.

In DNA form, the CDR3 reads TGTGCCAGCAGCTTGGACAGCTCCGGGTCTTTCTTT. It translates to CASSLDSSGSFF. This chain connects TRBV5-6 to TRBJ1-1, with no clear D. CDR3 length: 12 residues. Trimming cost V 0 bases and J 12 bases, with 12 bases left between them. Germline-derived CDR1 and CDR2 are SGHDT and YYEEEE.